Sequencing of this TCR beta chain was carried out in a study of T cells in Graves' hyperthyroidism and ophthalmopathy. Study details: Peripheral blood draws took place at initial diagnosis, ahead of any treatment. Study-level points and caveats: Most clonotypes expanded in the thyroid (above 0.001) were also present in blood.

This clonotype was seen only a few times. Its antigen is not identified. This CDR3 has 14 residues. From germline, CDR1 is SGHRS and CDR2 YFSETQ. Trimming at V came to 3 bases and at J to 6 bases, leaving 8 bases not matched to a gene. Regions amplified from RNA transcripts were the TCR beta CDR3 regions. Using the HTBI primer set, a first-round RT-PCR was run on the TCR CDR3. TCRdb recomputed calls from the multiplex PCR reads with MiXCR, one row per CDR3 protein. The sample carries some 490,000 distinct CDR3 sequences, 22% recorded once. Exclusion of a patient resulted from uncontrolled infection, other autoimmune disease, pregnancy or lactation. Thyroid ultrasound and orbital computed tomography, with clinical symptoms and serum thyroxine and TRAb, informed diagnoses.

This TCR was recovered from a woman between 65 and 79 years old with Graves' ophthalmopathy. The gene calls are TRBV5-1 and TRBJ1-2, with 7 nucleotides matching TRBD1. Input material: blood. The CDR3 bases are TGCGCCAGCAGCTCGACAGGGTTGGTGAATGGCTACACCTTC. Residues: CASSSTGLVNGYTF.